A single sample is the source of the 28 T cell receptor beta chains below, sequenced in a study of T cells in Graves' hyperthyroidism and ophthalmopathy. The CDR3 regions of TCR beta were amplified from RNA transcripts. HTBI primers were the set used in a first-round RT-PCR of the TCR CDR3. Using its own MiXCR run on the multiplex PCR reads, TCRdb lists one record per CDR3 protein. The data show fewer than 650,000 distinct CDR3 sequences, 46% seen once. Sample: peripheral blood or thyroid tissue (not recorded which). The origin of the receptors is an adult woman with Graves' disease, either hyperthyroidism or ophthalmopathy (not recorded which).

This clonotype was observed a handful of times. The V gene is TRBV7-9, the J gene TRBJ2-7; maybe TRBD2 (5 bases). CDR3 length equals 15 residues. Deletions cut 0 bases from V and 3 bases from J, with 12 bases between. Germline CDR1 is SEHNR and CDR2 is FQNEAQ (reference sequence). This chain's CDR3 is CASSLAGELLYEQYF. CDR3 in DNA: TGTGCCAGCAGCTTAGCCGGGGAACTTCTCTACGAGCAGTACTTC. Full variable domain (missing parts from reference TRBV7-9 and TRBJ2-7): DTGVSQNPRHKITKRGQNVTFRCDPISEHNRLYWYRQTLGQGPEFLTYFQNEAQLEKSRLLSDRFSAERPKGSFSTLEIQRTEQGDSAMYLCASSLAGELLYEQYFGPGTRLTVT.

The rearrangement joins TRBV12-3 or TRBV12-4 to TRBJ2-7, with D unresolved. V gave up 8 bases and J gave up 2 bases, with 7 bases separating them. CDR3 size: 11 residues. The CDR3 loop is CASRRAYEQYF. CDR3 sequence (DNA): TGTGCCAGCCGCCGCGCCTACGAGCAGTACTTC.

In its sample, this clonotype was seen many times. The rearrangement uses TRBV20-1 and TRBJ1-4; tentative D call: TRBD1 (6 bases). The germline V and J ends were trimmed by 4 bases and 0 bases, with 9 bases remaining between them. In germline, CDR1 is DFQATT, CDR2 SNEGSKA (reference sequence). This CDR3 region has 14 residues. CDR3 residues: CSATRTATNEKLFF. CDR3 DNA sequence: TGCAGTGCTACCCGGACAGCAACTAATGAAAAACTGTTTTTT.

J is TRBJ2-2 and V is TRBV15; no definite D call. The CDR3 has 13 amino acids. The germline V gene encodes CDR1 LNHNV and CDR2 YYDKDF (reference sequence). Trimming cost V 6 bases and J 0 bases, with 5 bases left between them. The CDR3 loop is CATSPANTGELFF. DNA of the CDR3: TGTGCCACCAGTCCGGCGAACACCGGGGAGCTGTTTTTT.

This clonotype was counted many times. V and J are TRBV10-3 and TRBJ2-7; perhaps TRBD2 as D (5 bases). V lost 6 bases to trimming and J lost 6 bases, with 21 bases between them. The CDR3 loop spans 15 amino acids. Germline-derived CDR1 and CDR2 are ENHRY and SYGVKD. CDR3 sequence reads: CAISERGAPASEQYF. The CDR3 nucleotides read TGTGCCATCAGCGAACGGGGAGCCCCCGCAAGCGAGCAGTACTTC.

The V gene is TRBV10-3, the J gene TRBJ1-4; D call uncertain. This CDR3 contains 10 residues. V shed 11 bases and J shed 7 bases, with 8 bases lying between them. The germline V gene encodes CDR1 ENHRY and CDR2 SYGVKD. CDR3 loop: CAVLGEKLFF. The CDR3 DNA follows: TGTGCCGTCTTAGGTGAAAAACTGTTTTTT.

In this sample, this clonotype turned up many times. The J gene is TRBJ1-3, the V gene TRBV12-3 or TRBV12-4; 8 bases are shared with TRBD1. This CDR3 is built from 18 residues. The junction had 17 bases not matched to a gene; V was cut back by 6 bases and J by 4 bases. In nucleotides, the CDR3 is TGTGCCAGCAGGGAAGGACAGGGATTCTTACTGGGCGGAAACACCATATATTTT. Its protein is CASREGQGFLLGGNTIYF.

This clonotype showed up many times. The genes are TRBV6-2 or TRBV6-3 and TRBJ1-1; no firm D call. Germline loops: CDR1 MNHEY, CDR2 SVGEGT. This CDR3 is 11 amino acids long. Trimming took 6 bases from V and 7 from J, leaving 9 bases between them. Here the CDR3 DNA reads TGTGCCAGCAGCCGCCAACTTGAAGCTTTCTTT. It translates to CASSRQLEAFF.

A word on this clonotype: A read error may account for a junction end that differs from germline. V and J are TRBV24-1 and TRBJ2-7; TRBD2 aligns across 9 bases. The CDR3 runs 15 residues. Germline values: CDR1 KGHDR, CDR2 SFDVKD. CDR3 protein: CATSEERGAGYGQYF. Written as DNA, the CDR3 is TGTGCCACCAGTGAGGAGCGGGGGGCCGGCTACGGGCAGTACTTC.

This clonotype was detected a few times. The chain recombines TRBV10-3 with TRBJ1-4; D ambiguous. CDR3 size: 14 residues. CDR1 ENHRY and CDR2 SYGVKD come from the germline V gene. V was cut by 3 bases and J by 3 bases, with 8 bases left in between. CDR3 sequence (DNA): TGTGCCATCAGTGATGAGGGTTCTAATGAAAAACTGTTTTTT. Encoded protein: CAISDEGSNEKLFF.

Concerning this clonotype itself: A much larger clonotype is one base distant, so this may be a read error. The chain recombines TRBV15 with TRBJ1-4; possible D gene TRBD1, 6 bases. The germline V gene has CDR1 LNHNV and CDR2 YYDKDF (reference sequence). The V end lost 4 bases, the J end lost 8 bases, and 11 bases lay between the germline ends. This CDR3 is 13 amino acids long. The CDR3 nucleotides are TGTGCCACCAGCACGGGACATGGAGAAAAACTGTTTTTT. This sequence encodes CATSTGHGEKLFF.

This clonotype was counted a few times. V usage is TRBV20-1 and J usage is TRBJ2-5, with D perhaps given as TRBD1 or TRBD2 (7 bases each). Germline CDR1 DFQATT, CDR2 SNEGSKA (reference sequence). Trimming shortened V by 2 bases and J by 4 bases, and 20 bases separated the two germline ends. CDR3 length: 16 amino acids. This CDR3 is CSARRTDRPGGETQYF. CDR3 nucleotides: TGCAGTGCTAGAAGGACGGACAGGCCGGGGGGAGAGACCCAGTACTTC.

On this clonotype: The junction differs from germline at one of its ends, possibly a read error. The V call is TRBV4-1, the J call TRBJ1-1; the D gene is possibly TRBD1 (5 bases). The CDR3 is made up of 17 amino acids. Germline CDR1 is MGHRA and CDR2 is YSYEKL. The CDR3 sequence: CASSQDNGAGLNTEAFF. The CDR3 DNA sequence: TGTGCCAGCAGCCAAGATAATGGGGCCGGGCTGAACACTGAAGCTTTCTTT.

Ten or more counts support this clonotype. CDR3 amino acids: CASSYSSIGNYGYTF. In nucleotides, the CDR3 is TGTGCCAGCAGTTACTCTTCCATAGGGAACTATGGCTACACCTTC. The V gene is TRBV6-5, the J gene TRBJ1-2; D ambiguous. The V end was cut by 0 bases, the J end by 2 bases, with 10 bases between. The CDR3 has 15 amino acids. Germline V gene lookup returns CDR1 MNHEY and CDR2 SVGAGI.

In this sample, this clonotype turned up a few times. The CDR3 loop reads CASSQDVSGLGGYTF. CDR3 sequence (DNA): TGTGCCAGCAGCCAAGATGTCTCAGGGTTGGGAGGCTACACCTTC. V gene TRBV14 combines with J gene TRBJ1-2, with a tentative D call TRBD1 (5 bases). The V and J ends lost 0 bases and 8 bases respectively, with 16 bases between them. The CDR3 covers 15 residues. Germline CDR1 and CDR2: SGHDN and FVKESK.

A single count supports this clonotype. The chain uses TRBV9 and TRBJ2-5; no firm D call. Germline V gene lookup returns CDR1 SGDLS and CDR2 YYNGEE. The length of the CDR3 is 13 residues. V lost 6 bases and J lost 5, with 14 bases in between. DNA for the CDR3: TGTGCCAGCACCAAAGGACCCTCGGAGACCCAGTACTTC. Its protein product is CASTKGPSETQYF.

Written as DNA, the CDR3 is TGTGCCAGCAGCGGACCCCGAAACAGGGATGGCTACACCTTC. It translates to CASSGPRNRDGYTF. The chain joins TRBV7-9 to TRBJ1-2; possibly TRBD1 for D (6 bases). V lost 5 bases and J lost 6, with 16 bases in between. The germline gives CDR1 SEHNR, CDR2 FQNEAQ (reference sequence). The CDR3 covers 14 residues. Full variable domain (remainder filled in from reference TRBV7-9 and TRBJ1-2): DTGVSQNPRHKITKRGQNVTFRCDPISEHNRLYWYRQTLGQGPEFLTYFQNEAQLEKSRLLSDRFSAERPKGSFSTLEIQRTEQGDSAMYLCASSGPRNRDGYTFGSGTRLTVV.

This clonotype was found many times. V usage is TRBV6-1 and J usage is TRBJ1-5, with D maybe TRBD1 (6 bases). Per the germline V gene, CDR1 is MNHNS and CDR2 is SASEGT. The CDR3 covers 13 residues. V was shortened by 7 bases and J by 6 bases, with 13 bases between the two germline ends. The CDR3 DNA is TGTGCCAGCATGCTGACAGGTTTTCAGCCCCAGCATTTT. Its protein product is CASMLTGFQPQHF.

This clonotype was found a few times. J is TRBJ2-7 and V is TRBV7-6; D not certain. Trimming shortened V by 2 bases and J by 6 bases, and 5 bases separated the two germline ends. The CDR3 is made up of 11 amino acids. Germline V gene lookup returns CDR1 SGHVS and CDR2 FNYEAQ. The CDR3 protein is CASSLKTEQYF. The CDR3 DNA sequence: TGTGCCAGCAGCTTAAAAACCGAGCAGTACTTC. Drawing the rest from reference TRBV7-6 and TRBJ2-7, the complete variable domain is GAGVSQSPRYKVTKRGQDVALRCDPISGHVSLYWYRQALGQGPEFLTYFNYEAQQDKSGLPNDRFSAERPEGSISTLTIQRTEQRDSAMYRCASSLKTEQYFGPGTRLTVT.

The V and J genes are TRBV29-1 and TRBJ2-6; D remains ambiguous. V lost 8 bases, J lost 0 bases, and 17 bases lay in between. The CDR3 extends over 16 amino acids. The germline gives CDR1 SQVTM, CDR2 ANQGSEA. The CDR3 bases are TGCAGCTTAGGAAGGGCCGAAATCTCTGGGGCCAACGTCCTGACTTTC. This translates into CSLGRAEISGANVLTF.

This clonotype came up many times. The chain is built from TRBV7-2 and TRBJ2-7, with a tentative D call TRBD1 (7 bases). The germline gives CDR1 SGHTA, CDR2 FQGNSA. The CDR3 has 15 residues. V shed 7 bases and J shed 5 bases, with 21 bases lying between them. CDR3 bases: TGTGCCAGCACCCTTACCCGTGACAGGGAGGACGAGCAGTACTTC. This encodes CASTLTRDREDEQYF.

This chain links TRBV7-8 with TRBJ1-2; no clear D gene. Germline V gene lookup returns CDR1 SGHVS and CDR2 FQNEAQ. This CDR3 region has 15 residues. V gave up 0 bases and J gave up 3 bases, with 11 bases separating them. CDR3 bases: TGTGCCAGCAGCTTAGCACACGACAAGTACTATGGCTACACCTTC. It is translated as CASSLAHDKYYGYTF.

This chain joins TRBV24-1 and TRBJ1-5; D remains unclear. Trimming shortened V by 6 bases and J by 4 bases, and 0 bases separated the two germline ends. CDR3 size: 10 residues. Per the germline V gene, CDR1 is KGHDR and CDR2 is SFDVKD. CDR3 sequence: CATSNQPQHF. The CDR3 DNA sequence: TGTGCCACCAGTAATCAGCCCCAGCATTTT.

Worth noting for this clonotype: One end of the junction varies from germline; a read error may be responsible. This chain joins TRBV7-2 and TRBJ1-2, with 9 bases identical to TRBD1. This CDR3 spans 17 amino acids. The V gene's germline CDR1 is SGHTA and CDR2 FQGNSA. Here the CDR3 reads CAGSLAGTGTVSYGYTF. CDR3 DNA: TGTGCCGGCAGCTTAGCCGGGACAGGGACTGTCTCCTATGGCTACACCTTC.

This clonotype was picked up many times. The chain uses TRBV19 and TRBJ1-1; possible D gene TRBD1, 6 bases. Germline V gene sequence: CDR1 LNHDA, CDR2 SQIVND (reference sequence). V gave up 6 bases and J gave up 6 bases, with 14 bases separating them. The CDR3 covers 13 residues. In DNA, the CDR3 is TGTGCCAGTAGGGACAGCCCCGTCTCTGAAGCTTTCTTT. Protein product: CASRDSPVSEAFF. The full variable domain, completed using reference TRBV19 and TRBJ1-1, is DGGITQSPKYLFRKEGQNVTLSCEQNLNHDAMYWYRQDPGQGLRLIYYSQIVNDFQKGDIAEGYSVSREKKESFPLTVTSAQKNPTAFYLCASRDSPVSEAFFGQGTRLTVV.

Many counts were recorded for this clonotype. Written as DNA, the CDR3 is TGTGCCAGCAGTGAAAGGGGATTCCCTTCCTACGAGCAGTACTTC. Encoded protein: CASSERGFPSYEQYF. V is TRBV2 and J is TRBJ2-7, with D perhaps matching TRBD1 (5 bases). With 2 bases removed from V and 1 base from J, the gap between germline ends came to 12 bases. This CDR3 has 15 amino acids. Germline CDR1 reads SNHLY; CDR2 reads FYNNEI.

This chain uses TRBV10-3 with TRBJ2-7; D is possibly TRBD1 (6 bases). Per the germline V gene, CDR1 is ENHRY and CDR2 is SYGVKD. Trimming cost V 6 bases and J 5 bases, with 20 bases left between them. The CDR3 spans 15 residues. The CDR3 is CAIRSGARARDEQYF. In nucleotides, the CDR3 is TGTGCCATCAGATCAGGGGCGAGGGCAAGGGACGAGCAGTACTTC.

J is TRBJ1-2 and V is TRBV29-1; TRBD1 aligns across 12 bases. Germline V gives CDR1 SQVTM, CDR2 ANQGSEA. The V and J ends lost 8 bases and 4 bases, in that order; junction bases with no gene match: 5. The CDR3 is 13 residues long. As DNA, the CDR3 is TGCAGCTTATGGGGACAGGGGGCCTATGGCTACACCTTC. It specifies CSLWGQGAYGYTF.